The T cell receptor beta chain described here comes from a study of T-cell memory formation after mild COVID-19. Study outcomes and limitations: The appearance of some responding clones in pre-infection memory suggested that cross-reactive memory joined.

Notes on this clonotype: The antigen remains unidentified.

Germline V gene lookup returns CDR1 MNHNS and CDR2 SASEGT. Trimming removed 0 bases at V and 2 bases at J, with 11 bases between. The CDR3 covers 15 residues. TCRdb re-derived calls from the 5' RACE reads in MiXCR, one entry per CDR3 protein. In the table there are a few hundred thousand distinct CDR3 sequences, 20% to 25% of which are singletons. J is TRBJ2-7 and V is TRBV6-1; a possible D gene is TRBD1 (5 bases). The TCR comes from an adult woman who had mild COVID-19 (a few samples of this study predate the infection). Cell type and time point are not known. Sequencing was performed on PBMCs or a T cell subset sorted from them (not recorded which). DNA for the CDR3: TGTGCCAGCAGTGAAGCGGAAGGGGCGGCCTACGAGCAGTACTTC. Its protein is CASSEAEGAAYEQYF.